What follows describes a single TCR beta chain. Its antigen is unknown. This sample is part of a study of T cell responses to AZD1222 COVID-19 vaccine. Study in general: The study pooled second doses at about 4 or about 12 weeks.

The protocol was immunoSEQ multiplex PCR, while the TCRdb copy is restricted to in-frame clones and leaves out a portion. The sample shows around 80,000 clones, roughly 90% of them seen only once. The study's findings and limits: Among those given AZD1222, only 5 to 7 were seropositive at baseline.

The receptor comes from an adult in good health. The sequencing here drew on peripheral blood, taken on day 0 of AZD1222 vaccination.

The CDR3 DNA reads as TGTGCCAGCAGCCCCCGGGACAGGGGTACATCTACTGAAGCTTTCTTT. Protein sequence: CASSPRDRGTSTEAFF. The rearrangement links TRBV3-1 (or the pseudogene TRBV3-2) to TRBJ1-1, with 10 bases aligning to TRBD1. Germline lookup yields CDR1 LGHDT and CDR2 YNNKEL (reference sequence). The CDR3 extends over 16 amino acids. V trimming: 4 bases; J trimming: 5 bases; junction bases outside the gene matches: 10.